Below, 29 T cell receptor beta chains from the same sample are listed, as sequenced in a study of T cell changes during pregnancy in multiple sclerosis. Using immunoSEQ multiplex PCR, the repertoire was profiled, and TCRdb retains in-frame clones only, with some absent. The profile shows more than 30,000 clones, 87% of them singletons. The material was CD8+ T cells from peripheral blood mononuclear cells, obtained in the first trimester of pregnancy. Source of these receptors: a female donor with multiple sclerosis, enrolled in a pregnancy study.

The chain couples TRBV7-2 to TRBJ2-5; D not certain. The CDR3 loop spans 14 amino acids. V was clipped by 5 bases and J by 1 base, with 11 bases between them. Per germline, CDR1 SGHTA and CDR2 FQGNSA. The chain's CDR3 is CASSPTWSQETQYF. The CDR3 nucleotides read TGTGCCAGCAGCCCTACATGGAGCCAAGAGACCCAGTACTTC.

This clone is classed as medium-sized. The rearrangement uses TRBV6-1 and TRBJ2-2; the D gene is possibly TRBD1 (5 bases). Trimming removed 3 bases at V and 8 bases at J, with 16 bases between. Germline loops: CDR1 MNHNS, CDR2 SASEGT. CDR3 length equals 15 residues. In DNA, the CDR3 is TGTGCCAGCAGTGAGGTTATCGACGGACAAGGGGAGCTGTTTTTT. Its translation is CASSEVIDGQGELFF.

This clone appeared once. The rearrangement joins TRBV6-1 to TRBJ2-7; the D gene is possibly TRBD1 (6 bases). CDR3 size: 16 residues. Germline V lookup: CDR1 MNHNS, CDR2 SASEGT. V lost 4 bases to trimming and J lost 0 bases, with 16 bases between them. For the CDR3, the DNA is TGTGCCAGCAGTGGGGCCTCGACAGGATACTCCTACGAGCAGTACTTC. This translates into CASSGASTGYSYEQYF.

CDR3 bases: TGTGCCTGGGATGACAATAACTATGGCTACACCTTC. Protein product: CAWDDNNYGYTF. This chain joins TRBV30 and TRBJ1-2; no definite D call. Germline CDR1 and CDR2: GTSNPN and SVGIG (reference sequence). Trimming pared 5 bases from V and 1 base from J, leaving 8 bases between. This CDR3 is built from 12 residues.

This chain's CDR3 is CASSWDRAGEAFF. CDR3 sequence (DNA): TGTGCCAGCAGCTGGGACAGGGCGGGTGAAGCTTTCTTT. The chain employs TRBV5-4 and TRBJ1-1; 9 bases align to TRBD1. Germline CDR1 is SGHNT and CDR2 is YYREEE (reference sequence). V gave up 3 bases and J gave up 7 bases; unmatched junction bases: 4. The CDR3 extends over 13 amino acids.

The rearrangement uses TRBV7-9 and TRBJ2-1; D is possibly TRBD2 (6 bases). The ends were cut back, 4 bases at V and 5 bases at J, with 15 bases in the middle. The CDR3 has 15 amino acids. Per the germline V gene, CDR1 is SEHNR and CDR2 is FQNEAQ (reference sequence). The CDR3 spells CASSWGVGGDNEQFF. DNA for the CDR3: TGTGCCAGCAGCTGGGGGGTCGGTGGCGACAATGAGCAGTTCTTC. Drawing the rest from reference TRBV7-9 and TRBJ2-1, the complete variable domain is DTGVSQNPRHKITKRGQNVTFRCDPISEHNRLYWYRQTLGQGPEFLTYFQNEAQLEKSRLLSDRFSAERPKGSFSTLEIQRTEQGDSAMYLCASSWGVGGDNEQFFGPGTRLTVL.

The chain combines TRBV19 with TRBJ2-3; 12 positions agree with TRBD2. CDR1 LNHDA and CDR2 SQIVND come from the germline V gene (reference sequence). The CDR3 runs 16 residues. V was clipped by 3 bases and J by 1 base; unmatched bases: 2. The CDR3 DNA follows: TGTGCCAGTAGTATCGGACTAGCGGGGCGCACAGATACGCAGTATTTT. It codes for CASSIGLAGRTDTQYF. The whole variable domain, filled in from reference TRBV19 and TRBJ2-3, reads DGGITQSPKYLFRKEGQNVTLSCEQNLNHDAMYWYRQDPGQGLRLIYYSQIVNDFQKGDIAEGYSVSREKKESFPLTVTSAQKNPTAFYLCASSIGLAGRTDTQYFGPGTRLTVL.

This chain connects TRBV7-2 to TRBJ2-7; D unclear. Trimming took 4 bases from V and 3 from J, leaving 10 bases between them. This CDR3 is 13 amino acids long. Germline CDR1 and CDR2: SGHTA and FQGNSA. The CDR3 sequence: CASSSPPYYEQYF. The CDR3 DNA reads as TGTGCCAGCAGCTCCCCCCCGTACTACGAGCAGTACTTC.

The table lists this clone with a few counts. This chain joins TRBV19 and TRBJ1-6; D ambiguous. This CDR3 has 17 residues. Germline CDR1 reads LNHDA; CDR2 reads SQIVND (reference sequence). Trimming pared 2 bases from V and 7 bases from J, leaving 18 bases between. The CDR3 is CASSIMTEGIENSPLHF. CDR3 DNA sequence: TGTGCCAGTAGTATAATGACGGAGGGCATAGAGAATTCACCCCTCCACTTT.

Concerning this clone itself: The sample carries other DNA sequences with the same CDR3. This chain links TRBV4-1 with TRBJ1-1; D is ambiguous. There are 15 residues in the CDR3. The germline gives CDR1 MGHRA, CDR2 YSYEKL. Trimming cost V 0 bases and J 1 base, with 9 bases left between them. In DNA, the CDR3 is TGCGCCAGCAGCCAAGAACCGGGATCGAACACTGAAGCTTTCTTT. Translating gives CASSQEPGSNTEAFF.

V and J are TRBV14 and TRBJ2-7, with TRBD1 identical over 8 bases. This CDR3 has 15 amino acids. Germline values: CDR1 SGHDN, CDR2 FVKESK. The V gene end was trimmed by 0 bases and the J gene end by 9 bases; junction bases not matched to a gene: 10. The CDR3 protein is CASSQDSRGQVVQYF. DNA for the CDR3: TGTGCCAGCAGCCAAGATAGTAGGGGACAGGTCGTGCAGTACTTC.

The chain has TRBV27 and TRBJ2-2, with D unresolved. This CDR3 is 14 amino acids long. V was pared by 7 bases and J by 1 base, with 10 bases between. Germline V CDR1 and CDR2: MNHEY, SMNVEV (reference sequence). The CDR3 nucleotides are TGTGCCAGCAAGGAGCAGATGAACACCGGGGAGCTGTTTTTT. Protein: CASKEQMNTGELFF.

The chain recombines TRBV15 with TRBJ2-7; a possible D gene is TRBD2 (5 bases). The CDR3 runs 15 residues. The V end lost 5 bases, the J end lost 5 bases, and 19 bases lay between the germline ends. Germline CDR1 is LNHNV and CDR2 is YYDKDF (reference sequence). CDR3 in amino acids: CATSERGNDVHEQYF. The CDR3 DNA sequence: TGTGCCACCAGCGAACGGGGAAATGATGTCCACGAGCAGTACTTC.

The chain joins TRBV27 to TRBJ2-1, with 9 bases that match TRBD1. Germline CDR1 reads MNHEY; CDR2 reads SMNVEV (reference sequence). The CDR3 has 14 residues. After removal of 3 bases from V and 9 bases from J, the junction contained 6 bases not matched to a gene. CDR3 in amino acids: CASSFGQGLGEQFF. For the CDR3, the DNA is TGTGCCAGCAGTTTTGGACAGGGGTTGGGTGAGCAGTTCTTC.

This clone was observed a handful of times. This chain joins TRBV6-5 and TRBJ1-6; tentatively, D is TRBD1 (5 bases). V lost 0 bases and J 8 bases, leaving 11 bases between the germline ends. The length of the CDR3 is 15 residues. Germline CDR1 MNHEY, CDR2 SVGAGI. The CDR3 DNA sequence: TGTGCCAGCAGTTACTCTCAGGGCTGGGATTCACCCCTCCACTTT. The encoded protein is CASSYSQGWDSPLHF.

The J gene is TRBJ1-5, the V gene TRBV27, with 8 bases matching TRBD1. The germline V gene encodes CDR1 MNHEY and CDR2 SMNVEV (reference sequence). This CDR3 region has 14 residues. The ends lost 4 bases at V and 1 base at J; junction bases unmatched: 0. The CDR3 region has the DNA TGTGCCAGCAGTTACAGGGGGAGCAATCAGCCCCAGCATTTT. It encodes CASSYRGSNQPQHF.

The V call is TRBV7-9, the J call TRBJ1-1; 7 bases agree with TRBD1. After removal of 1 base from V and 3 bases from J, the junction contained 5 bases not matched to a gene. CDR1 is SEHNR and CDR2 is FQNEAQ in the germline V gene (reference sequence). CDR3 length: 15 residues. The CDR3 region is CASSLGGGWDTEAFF. CDR3 bases: TGTGCCAGCAGCTTAGGAGGGGGCTGGGACACTGAAGCTTTCTTT.

CDR3 nucleotide sequence: TGTGCCATCAGTGAAGCGAGAGAGTCAGATACGCAGTATTTT. Translation: CAISEARESDTQYF. The chain has TRBV10-3 and TRBJ2-3; D ambiguous. The CDR3 covers 14 residues. Trimming pared 3 bases from V and 4 bases from J, leaving 11 bases between. CDR1 and CDR2 (germline): ENHRY, SYGVKD.

J is TRBJ2-1 and V is TRBV7-9, with 8 bases fitting TRBD2. The CDR3 totals 15 residues. Trimming removed 4 bases from V and 8 bases from J; junction bases left unmatched: 10. Germline V gene lookup returns CDR1 SEHNR and CDR2 FQNEAQ (reference sequence). In DNA form, the CDR3 reads TGTGCCAGCAGCTATAAACCGGGACTAGTCCATGAGCAGTTCTTC. Its translation: CASSYKPGLVHEQFF.

The chain combines TRBV27 with TRBJ1-5, with D uncertain. V was shortened by 3 bases and J by 9 bases, with 9 bases between the two germline ends. This CDR3 has 12 residues. Germline values: CDR1 MNHEY, CDR2 SMNVEV (reference sequence). CDR3 sequence reads: CASSLGRGPQHF. The CDR3 coding sequence is TGTGCCAGCAGTTTGGGTCGGGGGCCCCAGCATTTT.

V and J are TRBV19 and TRBJ1-6, with D unresolved. Per the germline V gene, CDR1 is LNHDA and CDR2 is SQIVND (reference sequence). The CDR3 spans 15 residues. The V end lost 6 bases, the J end lost 0 bases, and 9 bases lay between the germline ends. CDR3 protein: CASSQGSSYNSPLHF. Here the CDR3 DNA reads TGTGCCAGTAGCCAAGGGAGCTCCTATAATTCACCCCTCCACTTT.

V is TRBV27 and J is TRBJ1-5; D is undetermined. The V and J ends lost 6 bases and 5 bases respectively, with 17 bases between them. The CDR3 covers 15 residues. Germline V lookup: CDR1 MNHEY, CDR2 SMNVEV (reference sequence). The CDR3 protein is CASRIRGREDQPQHF. The DNA for the CDR3 is TGTGCCAGCAGGATTCGAGGCCGGGAGGATCAGCCCCAGCATTTT.

V gene TRBV7-7 combines with J gene TRBJ2-5; TRBD1 agrees at 9 bases. The CDR3 is made up of 15 amino acids. Germline values: CDR1 SSHAT, CDR2 FNYEAQ (reference sequence). Unmatched junction bases numbered 4, after V lost 1 base and J lost 4 bases. The CDR3 nucleotides are TGTGCCAGCAGCTTAGAGCTACAGGGGGCAGAGACCCAGTACTTC. Protein: CASSLELQGAETQYF. The full variable domain, with the rest looked up from reference TRBV7-7 and TRBJ2-5, is GAGVSQSPRYKVTKRGQDVTLRCDPISSHATLYWYQQALGQGPEFLTYFNYEAQPDKSGLPSDRFSAERPEGSISTLTIQRTEQRDSAMYRCASSLELQGAETQYFGPGTRLLVL.

The chain links TRBV6-5 to TRBJ1-2; a weak D match, TRBD1 (6 bases). CDR1 MNHEY and CDR2 SVGAGI come from the germline V gene. The CDR3 spans 14 residues. V lost 0 bases to trimming and J lost 3 bases, with 8 bases between them. CDR3 nucleotide sequence: TGTGCCAGCAGTTACTCGCAGGGGCACTATGGCTACACCTTC. Protein sequence: CASSYSQGHYGYTF.

This clone appeared once. This CDR3 is also generated by other DNA sequences in the sample. The gene calls are TRBV19 and TRBJ2-5, with D possibly TRBD1 on 6 matching bases. Per germline, CDR1 LNHDA and CDR2 SQIVND (reference sequence). The CDR3 is made up of 14 amino acids. Trimming took 4 bases from V and 2 from J, leaving 11 bases between them. For the CDR3, the DNA is TGTGCCAGTAGTACACGACAGGTGCAAGAGACCCAGTACTTC. This translates into CASSTRQVQETQYF.

The V gene is TRBV28, the J gene TRBJ1-3; D not certain. The germline gives CDR1 MDHEN, CDR2 SYDVKM. Trimming removed 1 base from V and 0 bases from J, with 7 bases in between. The CDR3 contains 15 residues. CDR3 protein: CASSLFPGSGNTIYF. CDR3 bases: TGTGCCAGCAGTTTATTCCCGGGCTCTGGAAACACCATATATTTT.

This clone came up a few times. This rearrangement joins TRBV7-9 to TRBJ2-7, with D perhaps matching TRBD2 (6 bases). This CDR3 spans 16 amino acids. Germline lookup yields CDR1 SEHNR and CDR2 FQNEAQ (reference sequence). V dropped 0 bases and J dropped 4 bases, with 16 bases sitting between them. The CDR3 loop is CASSLAPGGSTYEQYF. Here the CDR3 DNA reads TGTGCCAGCAGCTTAGCCCCCGGGGGTTCAACTTACGAGCAGTACTTC.

The chain combines TRBV28 with TRBJ1-5; 9 nucleotides agree with TRBD1. This CDR3 has 15 residues. Germline assignment: CDR1 MDHEN and CDR2 SYDVKM. The ends lost 7 bases at V and 1 base at J; junction bases unmatched: 5. The CDR3 nucleotides read TGTGCCAGCACCTGGACAGGGGTAAGCAATCAGCCCCAGCATTTT. Translated: CASTWTGVSNQPQHF.

J is TRBJ1-1 and V is TRBV27, with TRBD1 identical over 7 bases. The V gene's germline CDR1 is MNHEY and CDR2 SMNVEV (reference sequence). V lost 6 bases, J lost 0 bases, and 1 base stayed unmatched. The CDR3 runs to 13 residues. The CDR3 DNA sequence: TGTGCCAGCAGGGGACAGATGAACACTGAAGCTTTCTTT. Protein sequence: CASRGQMNTEAFF.